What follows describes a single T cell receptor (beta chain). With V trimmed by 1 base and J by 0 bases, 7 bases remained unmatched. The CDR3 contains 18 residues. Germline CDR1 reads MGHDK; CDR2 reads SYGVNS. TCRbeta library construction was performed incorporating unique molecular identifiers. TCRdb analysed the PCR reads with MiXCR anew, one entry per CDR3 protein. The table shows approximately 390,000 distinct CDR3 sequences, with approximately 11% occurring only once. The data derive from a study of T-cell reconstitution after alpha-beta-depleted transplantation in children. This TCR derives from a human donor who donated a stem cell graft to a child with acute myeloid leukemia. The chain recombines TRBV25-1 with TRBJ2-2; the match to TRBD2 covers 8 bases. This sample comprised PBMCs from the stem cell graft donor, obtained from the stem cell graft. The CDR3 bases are TGTGCCAGCAGTGAATCGAGTAGCGGGACCCCGAACACCGGGGAGCTGTTTTTT. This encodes CASSESSSGTPNTGELFF.